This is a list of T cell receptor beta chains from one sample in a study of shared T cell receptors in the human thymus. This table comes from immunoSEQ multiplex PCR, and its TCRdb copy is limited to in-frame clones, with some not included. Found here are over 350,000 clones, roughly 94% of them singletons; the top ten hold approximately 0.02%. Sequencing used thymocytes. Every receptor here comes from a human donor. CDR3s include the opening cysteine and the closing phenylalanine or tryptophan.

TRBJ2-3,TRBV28,CASRPRGTATEDTQYF
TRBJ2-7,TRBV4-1,CASSQPGQASYEQYF
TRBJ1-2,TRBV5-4,CASSLERFQLTYGYTF
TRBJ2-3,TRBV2,CASSAQREAGVTDTQYF
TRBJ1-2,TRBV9,CASSAPTGDRCGYTF
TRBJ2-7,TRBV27,CASSSILAGGPFKNEQYF
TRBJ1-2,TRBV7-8,CASSYQIQDSPINYGYTF
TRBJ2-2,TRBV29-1,CSVDCGPEGTGELFF
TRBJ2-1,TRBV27,CASSSDRDNYNEQFF
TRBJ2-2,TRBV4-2,CASSQGGTSGRPNSGELFF
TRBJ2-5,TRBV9,CASSVGPTIETQYF
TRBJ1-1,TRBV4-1,CASSQFPFHPGVSTEAFF
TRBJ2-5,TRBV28,CASSPTSSGQGGTQYF
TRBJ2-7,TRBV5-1,CASSLAASGYSYEQYF
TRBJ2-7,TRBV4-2,CASSIWGGPYEQYF
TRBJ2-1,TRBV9,CASVGLPFF